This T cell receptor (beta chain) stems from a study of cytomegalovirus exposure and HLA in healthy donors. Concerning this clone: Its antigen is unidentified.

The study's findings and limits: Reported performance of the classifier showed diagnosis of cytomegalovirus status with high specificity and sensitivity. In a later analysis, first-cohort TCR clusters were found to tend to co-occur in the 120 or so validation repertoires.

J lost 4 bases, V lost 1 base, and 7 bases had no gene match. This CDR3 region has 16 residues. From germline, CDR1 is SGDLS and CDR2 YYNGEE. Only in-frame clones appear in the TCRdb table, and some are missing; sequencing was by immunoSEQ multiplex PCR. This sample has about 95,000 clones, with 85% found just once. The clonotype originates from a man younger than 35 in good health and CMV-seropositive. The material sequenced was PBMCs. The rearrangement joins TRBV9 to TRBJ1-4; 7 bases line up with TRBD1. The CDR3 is CASSVSAGGLNEKLFF. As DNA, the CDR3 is TGTGCCAGCAGCGTATCAGCAGGGGGACTTAATGAAAAACTGTTTTTT.